This T cell receptor (beta chain) was captured by sequencing in a study of cytomegalovirus exposure and HLA in healthy donors (dated by TCRdb to 2015 to 2018). With regard to the full study: An earlier analysis of roughly 570 of the donors reported about 260 Gb of sequence data and some 110 million unique TCR beta sequences obtained from approximately 180 million T cells. Approximately 300 gigabases of sequencing data and around 85 million unique TCR sequences made up an early release that covered approximately 650 HLA-typed donors. The genetic ancestry cluster associated with self-reported Caucasian donors included 81% of the 300 to 400 genotyped donors. The study was designed to test whether signatures of past pathogen exposure could be identified by cataloging public T cell receptors. The T cell repertoires of 700 or so subjects were profiled by immunosequencing and related to cytomegalovirus serostatus. A separate validation cohort of 100 to 150 different subjects was used in addition to the 666-subject first cohort. High-throughput TCR immunosequencing, statistical association of individual TCRs with disease status, and machine learning were combined to predict cytomegalovirus infection status. To study patterns of TCR occurrence, a later analysis re-analyzed previously published TCR beta repertoires from around 670 donors and added high-resolution HLA genotyping. The later analysis used no new phenotypic data to find candidate immune exposures, relying instead on TCR beta sequences and their occurrence across donors. An earlier analysis of 587 of the donors applied high-throughput TCR beta sequencing to assess whether each TCR beta V gene segment acted as functional or pseudogenic. Donor age, sex, ethnicity and CMV serostatus were compiled alongside the repertoire data. In a later genetic analysis, genome-wide SNP genotypes for about 55% of the 666 donors were used, and that subset was treated as a discovery cohort. All discovery cohort repertoires had been generated using a single sequencing platform. Class I and class II HLA loci were covered by the typing at four-digit resolution. The number of donors typed differed by locus, with about 629-640 for A, B, C, DRB1 and DQB1, around 500 for DQA1, 600 to 610 for DPA1, and roughly 450 for DPB1. Roughly 5 DR-DQ haplotypes were handled as single units for association and clustering because linkage in the cohort was strong. Among 300 to 450 genotyped donors of the cohort, an average of approximately 240,000 unique TCR beta nucleotide sequences were sequenced per donor, around 20% of them non-productive.

The cohort comprised around 700 healthy bone marrow donors. At the time of sampling, every cohort member was nominally healthy, though immune exposures that went unrecorded were likely present. Of the 550 to 750 cohort members, 250 to 300 had positive CMV serostatus and roughly 350 had negative CMV serostatus, and CMV serostatus was not recorded for the donor. A peripheral blood sample was collected from each donor, and TCR beta sequencing was performed on peripheral blood mononuclear cells. Genomic DNA extraction from the blood cell samples was performed with the Qiagen DNeasy Blood Extraction Kit. A word on this clone: The target of this receptor is not known. There are no base qualities to consult, and no much larger clone falls within one base.

Receptor amplification or capture employed the immunoSEQ multiplex PCR assay. For the multiplex PCR, a mixture combining 60 forward primers for TCR Vbeta segments and 13 reverse primers for TCR Jbeta segments was used. Amplification of the CDR3 region of rearranged TCR beta genes was performed with a multiplex PCR assay on genomic DNA. On the Illumina HiSeq System, the amplified TCR beta libraries were sequenced as 87-base-pair reads. Per the source publication's procedure: In a later analysis, about 80 million unique TCR beta chains were counted across the roughly 610 repertoires, and about 10 million of these chains were shared by at least two donors. A nearest-neighbor algorithm error-corrected the raw reads and collapsed the reads into unique sequences, merging closely related sequences to remove PCR and sequencing errors. Alignment of CDR3 sequences to IMGT reference sequences was used to assign V, D and J gene segments. For a sequence to be retained, a match of at least six nucleotides was required to both a V gene segment and a J gene segment. Rearrangements were classified as productive when the CDR3 lacked stop codons and remained in frame with V and J, and all other rearrangements were classified as non-productive. Following IMGT convention, CDR3 was defined as the stretch from the second conserved V-encoded cysteine to the conserved J-encoded phenylalanine. In an earlier analysis of around 640 of the donors, sequences lacking an unambiguous match to a single V gene segment were excluded. In an earlier analysis of 587 of the donors, V segments were called functional above 56.7% productive rearrangements and were called segregating when the between-donor standard deviation exceeded 5%. To diagnose cytomegalovirus status from the catalog of TCR beta chain sequences, a statistical classification framework was built. A later analysis assigned V and J genes by comparing TCR nucleotide sequences with IMGT/GENE-DB human TR gene sequences. In a later analysis, CDR3 sequences and most-parsimonious VDJ recombination scenarios were assigned using the TCRdist pipeline. In a later analysis, every TCR beta chain was defined by the combination of its CDR3 amino acid sequence and its V-gene family, and reads without a unique V-gene family were dropped. In a later analysis, fewer than 650 highly shared, low-generation-probability nucleotide sequences were removed to address suspected cross-contamination and a sequencing artifact. In a later analysis, a clonal expansion index was calculated for each public chain from normalized within-repertoire ranks of inferred template counts. In a later analysis, generation probabilities were computed using a VDJ recombination model fitted to out-of-frame rearrangements, and the results were checked against IGoR. In a later analysis, TCR-TCR, TCR-HLA and TCR-CMV co-occurrence was scored with hypergeometric tests, and a repertoire-size bias correction was applied to TCR pairs. A later analysis estimated false discovery rates by permuting HLA or CMV assignments 20 times. In a later analysis, co-occurring TCRs were grouped with DBSCAN, and TCRdist sequence similarity was added when clustering was performed within HLA-allele-positive subsets. For co-occurrence clustering, repertoires with fewer than 30,000 or more than 120,000 public chains were excluded, along with four to six repertoires with anomalous nucleotide sharing. TCRdb re-hosts the immuneACCESS table, in-frame sequences only. Its copies lack some clones; in the studies checked, an unresolved V gene accounts for under half of them, and the cause for the rest is not known. V and J calls and clone size are those listed in that table; D and trimming were worked out from the DNA. This sample holds about 120,000 clones; roughly 69% were observed only once. The ten top clones hold approximately 2% of the sample.

What the study reported, not specific to this receptor: In an earlier analysis of some 550 of the donors, most TCR beta V segments were observed in productive rearrangements about 87% or about 30% of the time, broadly matching IMGT annotations. The cohort was sequenced for TCR beta chains only, and without alpha or paired-chain data the features that could be detected were limited. When HLA alleles, especially DR and DQ, strongly co-occurred, TCR associations were difficult to assign to individual alleles. Because counts were too low, roughly 18 rarely observed V segments, including chromosome 9 orphons, were left out of the earlier analysis of some 640 of the donors. In a later analysis, several top co-occurrence clusters were reported to appear linked to parvovirus B19, influenza, CMV and Epstein-Barr virus. A cluster of highly shared sequence variants was judged likely to represent a technical artifact of the sequencing pipeline. Roughly uniform sequencing depth across donors was assumed in presence/absence analyses, although this assumption may not hold. Cytomegalovirus status was reported to be diagnosed by the classifier with high specificity and sensitivity in both the original and validation cohorts. According to the authors, the approach could potentially be generalized to other disease states and immunological phenotypes. Compared with the approximately 600-donor mean, donors in an Asian-associated ancestry cluster had fewer N-insertions in productive TCRs, according to a later genetic analysis. Linkage disequilibrium might explain the correlated functional status among segregating V segments, but an unknown experimental factor could not be excluded. In a later genetic analysis, a missense DCLRE1C variant was associated with V-gene and J-gene trimming of TCR beta chains, and the association was replicated in an independent cohort. A few of the identified cytomegalovirus-associated TCR beta chains were confirmed in vitro to be specific for cytomegalovirus antigens. A later analysis found that HLA-associated TCR beta chains were more clonally expanded and had lower generation probabilities than equally common non-associated chains. Immune exposure information for the cohort was limited to CMV serostatus. Most TCR sequences were seen in very few donors, while some public TCRs were found in many individuals. Because HLA typing was unavailable for some donors at each locus, only the typed subset was used in association tests. A later analysis found that TCR association rates varied across HLA loci, with DRB1 alleles showing the most associated TCRs and HLA-C alleles the fewest. In a later analysis, 15,000 to 20,000 TCR beta sequences were associated with specific HLA alleles at a false discovery rate of 0.05. A further reported finding was that TCR beta sequences accurately predicted the HLA-A and HLA-B alleles for most subjects in the first cohort. The study gave a list of about 150 TCR beta chains associated with cytomegalovirus. According to a later analysis, most CMV-associated TCR beta chains appeared to be HLA-restricted, and the HLA associations seemed to be driven largely by CMV exposure.

The material sequenced was PBMCs. The clonotype originates from a human donor in good health.

The DNA sequence follows: TGTGCCAGCCCGACAGTAGGCTATGGCTACACCTTC. This yields the protein CASPTVGYGYTF. The rearranged chain carries TRBV2 and TRBJ1-2; TRBD1 is a possible D gene, resting on 5 matching bases. CDR1 and CDR2 were assigned from the germline V gene as SNHLY and FYNNEI. The CDR3 covers 12 residues, taking in both the cysteine and the phenylalanine. Solely the CDR3 DNA is kept, with 36 bases framed from the first base. Relative to germline, V is 8 bases shorter and J is 4 bases shorter, with 11 bases between their ends.